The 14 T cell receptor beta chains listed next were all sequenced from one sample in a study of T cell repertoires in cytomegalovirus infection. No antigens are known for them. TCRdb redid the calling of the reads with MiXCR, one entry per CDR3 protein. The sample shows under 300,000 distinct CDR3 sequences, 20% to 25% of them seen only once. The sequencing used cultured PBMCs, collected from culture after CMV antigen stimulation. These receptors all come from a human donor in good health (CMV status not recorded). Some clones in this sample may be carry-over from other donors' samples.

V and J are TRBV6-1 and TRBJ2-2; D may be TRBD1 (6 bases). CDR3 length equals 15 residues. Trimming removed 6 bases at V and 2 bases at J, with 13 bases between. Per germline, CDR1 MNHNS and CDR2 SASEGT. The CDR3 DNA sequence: TGTGCCAGCAGCGGCCGGACAGCTAACACCGGGGAGCTGTTTTTT. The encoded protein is CASSGRTANTGELFF.

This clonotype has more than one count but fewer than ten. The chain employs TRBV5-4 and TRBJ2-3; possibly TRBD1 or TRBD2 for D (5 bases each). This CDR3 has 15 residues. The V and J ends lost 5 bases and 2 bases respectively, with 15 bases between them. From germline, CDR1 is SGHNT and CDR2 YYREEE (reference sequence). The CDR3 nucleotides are TGTGCCAGCAGGACCGGGACCCGAGTCACAGATACGCAGTATTTT. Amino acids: CASRTGTRVTDTQYF.

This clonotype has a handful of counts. The CDR3 loop is CASSYEVAGNEQFF. DNA for the CDR3: TGTGCCAGCAGTTACGAGGTAGCGGGAAATGAGCAGTTCTTC. This chain links TRBV6-2 or TRBV6-3 with TRBJ2-1, with 8 bases identical to TRBD2. The length of the CDR3 is 14 residues. Germline-derived CDR1 and CDR2 are MNHEY and SVGEGT. The V segment lost 2 bases and the J segment 7 bases; nucleotides outside the gene matches: 4.

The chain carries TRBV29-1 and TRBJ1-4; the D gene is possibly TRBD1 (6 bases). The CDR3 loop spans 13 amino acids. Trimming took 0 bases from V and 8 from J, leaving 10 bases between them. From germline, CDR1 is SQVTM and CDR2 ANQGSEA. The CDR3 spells CSVEEGGREKLFF. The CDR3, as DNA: TGCAGCGTTGAAGAAGGGGGGAGAGAAAAACTGTTTTTT.

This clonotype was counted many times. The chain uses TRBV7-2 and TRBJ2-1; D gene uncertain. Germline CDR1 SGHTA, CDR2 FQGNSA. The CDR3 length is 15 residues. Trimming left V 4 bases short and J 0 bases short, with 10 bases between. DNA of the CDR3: TGTGCCAGCAGCTCCCAAATAACCTCCTACAATGAGCAGTTCTTC. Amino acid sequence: CASSSQITSYNEQFF.

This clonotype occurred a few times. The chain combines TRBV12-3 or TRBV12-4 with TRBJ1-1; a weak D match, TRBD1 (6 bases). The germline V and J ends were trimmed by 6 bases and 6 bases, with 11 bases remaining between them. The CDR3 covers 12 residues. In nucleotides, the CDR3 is TGTGCCAGCAGCTACAGGGTCTCTGAAGCTTTCTTT. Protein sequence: CASSYRVSEAFF.

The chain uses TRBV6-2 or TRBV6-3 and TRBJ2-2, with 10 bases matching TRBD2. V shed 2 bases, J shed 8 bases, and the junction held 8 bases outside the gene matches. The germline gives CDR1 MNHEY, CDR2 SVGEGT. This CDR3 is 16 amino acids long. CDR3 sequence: CASSYASGRAPGELFF. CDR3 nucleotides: TGTGCCAGCAGTTACGCAAGCGGGAGGGCCCCTGGGGAGCTGTTTTTT.

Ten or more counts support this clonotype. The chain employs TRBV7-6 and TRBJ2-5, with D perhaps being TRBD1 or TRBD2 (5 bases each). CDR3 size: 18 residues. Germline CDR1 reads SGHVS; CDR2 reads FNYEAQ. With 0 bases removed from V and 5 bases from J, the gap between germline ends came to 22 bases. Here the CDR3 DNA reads TGTGCCAGCAGCTTAGCCCCCTCAACAACTGGGGGTCGGGAGACCCAGTACTTC. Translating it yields CASSLAPSTTGGRETQYF.

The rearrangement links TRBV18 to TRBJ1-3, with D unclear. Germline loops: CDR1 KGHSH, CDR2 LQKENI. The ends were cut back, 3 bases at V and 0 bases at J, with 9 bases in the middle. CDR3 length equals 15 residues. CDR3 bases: TGTGCCAGCTCACCGCCGGTATACTCTGGAAACACCATATATTTT. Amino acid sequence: CASSPPVYSGNTIYF. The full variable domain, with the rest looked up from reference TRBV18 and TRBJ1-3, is NAGVMQNPRHLVRRRGQEARLRCSPMKGHSHVYWYRQLPEEGLKFMVYLQKENIIDESGMPKERFSAEFPKEGPSILRIQQVVRGDSAAYFCASSPPVYSGNTIYFGEGSWLTVV.

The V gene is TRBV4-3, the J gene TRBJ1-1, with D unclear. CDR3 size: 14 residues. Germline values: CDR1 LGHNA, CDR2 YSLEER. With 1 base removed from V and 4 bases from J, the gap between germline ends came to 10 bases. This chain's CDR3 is CASSQGEGSTEAFF. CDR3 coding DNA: TGCGCCAGCAGCCAAGGGGAGGGATCCACTGAAGCTTTCTTT.

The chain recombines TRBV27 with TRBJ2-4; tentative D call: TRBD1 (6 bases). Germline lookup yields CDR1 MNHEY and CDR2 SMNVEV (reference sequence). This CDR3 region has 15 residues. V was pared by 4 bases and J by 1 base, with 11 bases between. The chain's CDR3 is CASSWTEVAKNIQYF. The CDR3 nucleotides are TGTGCCAGCAGTTGGACAGAGGTGGCCAAAAACATTCAGTACTTC.

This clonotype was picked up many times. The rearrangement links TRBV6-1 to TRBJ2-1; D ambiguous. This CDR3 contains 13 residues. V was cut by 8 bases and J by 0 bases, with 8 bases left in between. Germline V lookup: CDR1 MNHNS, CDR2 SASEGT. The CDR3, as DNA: TGTGCCAGCGCCCCTAGCTCCTACAATGAGCAGTTCTTC. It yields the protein CASAPSSYNEQFF.

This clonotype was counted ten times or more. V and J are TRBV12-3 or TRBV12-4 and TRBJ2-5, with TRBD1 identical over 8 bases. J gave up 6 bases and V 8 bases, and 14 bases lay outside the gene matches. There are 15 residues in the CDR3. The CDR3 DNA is TGTGCCAGCGGATCTTCAGGGGGCGCCTTCAAGACCCAGTACTTC. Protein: CASGSSGGAFKTQYF.

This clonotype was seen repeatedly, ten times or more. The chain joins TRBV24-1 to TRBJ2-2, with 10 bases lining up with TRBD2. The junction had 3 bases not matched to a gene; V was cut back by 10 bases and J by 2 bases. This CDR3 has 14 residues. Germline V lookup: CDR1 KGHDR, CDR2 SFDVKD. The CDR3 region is CATRTSGNTGELFF. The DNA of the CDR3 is TGTGCCACGAGGACTAGCGGAAACACCGGGGAGCTGTTTTTT.